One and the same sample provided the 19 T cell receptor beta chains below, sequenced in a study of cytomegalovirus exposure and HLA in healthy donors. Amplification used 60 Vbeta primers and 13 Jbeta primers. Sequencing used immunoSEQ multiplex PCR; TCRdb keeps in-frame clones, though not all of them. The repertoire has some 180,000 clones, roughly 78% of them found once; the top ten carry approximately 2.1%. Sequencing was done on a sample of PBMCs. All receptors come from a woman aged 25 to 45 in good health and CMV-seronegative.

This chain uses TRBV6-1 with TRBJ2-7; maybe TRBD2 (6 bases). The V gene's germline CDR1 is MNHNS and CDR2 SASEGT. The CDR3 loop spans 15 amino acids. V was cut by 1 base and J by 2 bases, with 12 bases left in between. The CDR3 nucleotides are TGTGCCAGCAGTGAAGAGGGCGGGGTGCCCTACGAGCAGTACTTC. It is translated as CASSEEGGVPYEQYF.

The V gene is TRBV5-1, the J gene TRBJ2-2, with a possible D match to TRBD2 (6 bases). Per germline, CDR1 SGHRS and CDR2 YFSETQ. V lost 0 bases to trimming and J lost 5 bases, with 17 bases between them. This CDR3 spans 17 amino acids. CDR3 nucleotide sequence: TGCGCCAGCAGCTTGGAGGGTTGGCGGGGTCTGACCGGGGAGCTGTTTTTT. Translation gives CASSLEGWRGLTGELFF.

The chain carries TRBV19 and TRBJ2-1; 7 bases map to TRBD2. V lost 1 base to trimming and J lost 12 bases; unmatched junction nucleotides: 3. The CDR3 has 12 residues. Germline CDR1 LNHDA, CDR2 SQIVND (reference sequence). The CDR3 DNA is TGTGCCAGTAGTATAGGGGACTATGCGCAGTTCTTC. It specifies CASSIGDYAQFF. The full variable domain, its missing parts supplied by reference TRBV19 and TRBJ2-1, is DGGITQSPKYLFRKEGQNVTLSCEQNLNHDAMYWYRQDPGQGLRLIYYSQIVNDFQKGDIAEGYSVSREKKESFPLTVTSAQKNPTAFYLCASSIGDYAQFFGPGTRLTVL.

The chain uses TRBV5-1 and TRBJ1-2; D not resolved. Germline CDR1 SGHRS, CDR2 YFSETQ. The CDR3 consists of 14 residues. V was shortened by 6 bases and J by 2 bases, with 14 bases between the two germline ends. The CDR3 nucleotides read TGCGCCAGCAAGAACACGGGTACCAACTATGGCTACACCTTC. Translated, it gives CASKNTGTNYGYTF.

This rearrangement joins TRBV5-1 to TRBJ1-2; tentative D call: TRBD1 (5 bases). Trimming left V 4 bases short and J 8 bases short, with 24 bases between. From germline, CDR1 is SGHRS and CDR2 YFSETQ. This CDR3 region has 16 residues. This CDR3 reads CASSVEVGLLIGGYTF. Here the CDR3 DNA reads TGCGCCAGCAGCGTGGAAGTGGGACTCCTAATAGGAGGCTACACCTTC.

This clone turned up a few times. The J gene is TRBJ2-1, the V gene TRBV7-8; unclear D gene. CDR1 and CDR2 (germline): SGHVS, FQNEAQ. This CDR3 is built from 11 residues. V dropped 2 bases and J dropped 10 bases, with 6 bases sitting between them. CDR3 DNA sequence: TGTGCCAGCAGCTTACAACTAGAGCAGTTCTTC. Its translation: CASSLQLEQFF. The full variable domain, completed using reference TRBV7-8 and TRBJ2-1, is GAGVSQSPRYKVAKRGQDVALRCDPISGHVSLFWYQQALGQGPEFLTYFQNEAQLDKSGLPSDRFFAERPEGSVSTLKIQRTQQEDSAVYLCASSLQLEQFFGPGTRLTVL.

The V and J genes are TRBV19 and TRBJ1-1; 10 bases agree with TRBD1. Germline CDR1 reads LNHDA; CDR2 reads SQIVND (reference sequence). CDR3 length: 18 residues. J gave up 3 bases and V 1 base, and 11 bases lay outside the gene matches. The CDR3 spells CASSIADRGLPGDTEAFF. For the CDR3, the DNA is TGTGCCAGTAGTATAGCTGACAGGGGGCTTCCAGGGGACACTGAAGCTTTCTTT.

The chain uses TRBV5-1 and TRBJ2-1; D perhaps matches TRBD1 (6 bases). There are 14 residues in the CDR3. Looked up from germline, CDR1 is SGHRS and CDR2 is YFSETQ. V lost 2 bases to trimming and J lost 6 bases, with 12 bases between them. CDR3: CASSFGQPTNEQFF. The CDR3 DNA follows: TGCGCCAGCAGCTTCGGACAGCCCACCAATGAGCAGTTCTTC.

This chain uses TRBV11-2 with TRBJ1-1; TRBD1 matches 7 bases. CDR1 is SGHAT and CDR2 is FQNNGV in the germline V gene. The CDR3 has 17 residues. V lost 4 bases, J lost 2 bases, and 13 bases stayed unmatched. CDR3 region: CASSSWTGRRDNTEAFF. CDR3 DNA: TGTGCCAGCAGCTCCTGGACAGGCCGCAGGGATAACACTGAAGCTTTCTTT.

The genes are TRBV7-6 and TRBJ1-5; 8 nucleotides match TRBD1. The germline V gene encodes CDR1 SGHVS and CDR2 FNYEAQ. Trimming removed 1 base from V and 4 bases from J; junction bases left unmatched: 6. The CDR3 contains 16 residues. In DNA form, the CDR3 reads TGTGCCAGCAGCTTAGAGCCAGGGGGCTTTAATCAGCCCCAGCATTTT. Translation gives CASSLEPGGFNQPQHF.

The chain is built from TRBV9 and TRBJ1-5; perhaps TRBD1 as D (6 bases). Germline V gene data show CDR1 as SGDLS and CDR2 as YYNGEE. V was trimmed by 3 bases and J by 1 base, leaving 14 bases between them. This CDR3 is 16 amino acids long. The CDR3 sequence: CASSATGGQSNQPQHF. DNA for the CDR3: TGTGCCAGCAGCGCGACGGGGGGGCAGAGCAATCAGCCCCAGCATTTT.

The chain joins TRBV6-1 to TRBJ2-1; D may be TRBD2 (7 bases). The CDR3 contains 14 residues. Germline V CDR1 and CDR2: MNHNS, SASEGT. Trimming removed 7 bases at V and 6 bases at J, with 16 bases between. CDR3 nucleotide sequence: TGTGCCAGCACTAAGGGGGGGACCCTCAATGAGCAGTTCTTC. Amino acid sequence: CASTKGGTLNEQFF.

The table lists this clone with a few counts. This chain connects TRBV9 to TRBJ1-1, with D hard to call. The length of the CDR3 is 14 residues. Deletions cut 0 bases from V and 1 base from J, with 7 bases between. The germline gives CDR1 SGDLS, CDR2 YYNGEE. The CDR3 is CASSVATGNTEAFF. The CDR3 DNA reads TGTGCCAGCAGCGTAGCTACGGGGAACACTGAAGCTTTCTTT. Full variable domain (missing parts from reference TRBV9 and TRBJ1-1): DSGVTQTPKHLITATGQRVTLRCSPRSGDLSVYWYQQSLDQGLQFLIQYYNGEERAKGNILERFSAQQFPDLHSELNLSSLELGDSALYFCASSVATGNTEAFFGQGTRLTVV.

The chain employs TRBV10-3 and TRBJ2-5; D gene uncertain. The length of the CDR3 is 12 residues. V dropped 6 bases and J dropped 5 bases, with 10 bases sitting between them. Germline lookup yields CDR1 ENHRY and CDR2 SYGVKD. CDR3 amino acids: CAISPPGETQYF. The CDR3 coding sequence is TGTGCCATCAGCCCCCCCGGGGAGACCCAGTACTTC.

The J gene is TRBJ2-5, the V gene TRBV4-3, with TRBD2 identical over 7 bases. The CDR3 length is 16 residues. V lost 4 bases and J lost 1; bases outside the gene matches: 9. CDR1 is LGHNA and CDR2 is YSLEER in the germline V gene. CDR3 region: CASSLVGASGQETQYF. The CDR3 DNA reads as TGCGCCAGCAGCCTAGTAGGGGCTAGCGGCCAAGAGACCCAGTACTTC.

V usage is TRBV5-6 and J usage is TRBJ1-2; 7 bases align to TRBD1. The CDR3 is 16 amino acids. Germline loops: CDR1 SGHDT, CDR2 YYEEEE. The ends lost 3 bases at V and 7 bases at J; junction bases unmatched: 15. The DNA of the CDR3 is TGTGCCAGCAGCTCCAAACGGAGGGCAGGGGGACTTGGCTACACCTTC. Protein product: CASSSKRRAGGLGYTF.

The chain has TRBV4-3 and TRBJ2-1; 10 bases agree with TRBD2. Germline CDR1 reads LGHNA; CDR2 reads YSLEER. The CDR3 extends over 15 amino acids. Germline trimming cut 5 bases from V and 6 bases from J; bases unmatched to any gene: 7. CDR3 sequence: CASSGLAGAFNEQFF. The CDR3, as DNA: TGCGCCAGCAGCGGGCTAGCGGGGGCCTTCAATGAGCAGTTCTTC.

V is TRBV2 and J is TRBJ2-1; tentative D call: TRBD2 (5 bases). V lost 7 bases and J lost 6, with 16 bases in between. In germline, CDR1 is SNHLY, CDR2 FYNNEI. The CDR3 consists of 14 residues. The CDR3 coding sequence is TGTGCCAGCATTAGGACGGGATATTCCAATGAGCAGTTCTTC. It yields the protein CASIRTGYSNEQFF.

The CDR3 DNA is TGCGCCAGCTCTTCAGGGGGGAACATGAACACTGAAGCTTTCTTT. Protein sequence: CASSSGGNMNTEAFF. The rearrangement links TRBV10-2 to TRBJ1-1; 7 bases map to TRBD1. The CDR3 is 15 amino acids. The V gene end was trimmed by 8 bases and the J gene end by 0 bases; junction bases not matched to a gene: 9. CDR1 is WSHSY, CDR2 SAAADI, per germline.